These T cell receptor beta chains were read from a single sample in a study of CD8+ T cells in alopecia areata. Using immunoSEQ multiplex PCR, the repertoire was profiled, and TCRdb retains in-frame clones only, with some absent. In the table there are under 250,000 clones, around three fifths of which are singletons. The sample was CD4+ T cells sorted from blood, taken at week 4, from a patient treated with tofacitinib. Every receptor here comes from a human donor with alopecia areata. CDR3s include the opening cysteine and the closing phenylalanine or tryptophan. D genes are given only for firm matches. Not every row has a clone size; where given, it reads once, few, many or a size class.

J gene | clone size | V gene | D gene | CDR3 protein | CDR3 DNA
TRBJ1-4 | . | TRBV18 | . | CASSPKTLETNEKLFF | TGTGCCAGCTCACCCAAGACTTTAGAAACTAATGAAAAACTGTTTTTT
TRBJ2-3 | . | TRBV30 | . | CAWAGRGALPTDTQYF | TGTGCCTGGGCAGGGCGGGGTGCCCTCCCCACAGATACGCAGTATTTT
TRBJ2-7 | . | TRBV6-6 | TRBD1 | CASSYTNRDSPYEQYF | TGTGCCAGCAGTTACACTAACCGGGACAGTCCCTACGAGCAGTACTTC
TRBJ2-1 | . | TRBV15 | TRBD1 | CATSRGRTGTEQFF | TGTGCCACCAGCAGAGGAAGGACAGGGACTGAGCAGTTCTTC
TRBJ1-1 | few | TRBV5-1 | . | CASSLRHSNTEAFF | TGCGCCAGCAGCTTGAGGCACAGCAACACTGAAGCTTTCTTT
TRBJ1-5 | once | TRBV5-4 | . | CASSFTGNGNQPQHF | TGTGCCAGCAGTTTCACAGGGAATGGCAATCAGCCCCAGCATTTT
TRBJ2-7 | . | TRBV11-2 | . | CASSLVISYEQYF | TGTGCCAGCAGCTTAGTCATCTCCTACGAGCAGTACTTC
TRBJ2-3 | . | TRBV11-3 | TRBD1 | CASSKRQGAAGDTQYF | TGTGCCAGCAGCAAGCGACAGGGGGCTGCTGGAGATACGCAGTATTTT
TRBJ2-1 | once | TRBV27 | . | CASSWVGASFYNEQFF | TGTGCCAGCAGTTGGGTTGGGGCCTCTTTCTACAATGAGCAGTTCTTC
TRBJ2-7 | . | TRBV20-1 | TRBD1 | CSARTGSEQYF | TGCAGTGCACGGACAGGGAGCGAGCAGTACTTC
TRBJ1-2 | . | TRBV9 | TRBD1 | CASSGTGGSLYGYTF | TGTGCCAGCAGCGGTACAGGGGGCTCCCTCTATGGCTACACCTTC
TRBJ2-4 | few | TRBV29-1 | . | CSVLGEGKNIQYF | TGCAGCGTCCTCGGTGAAGGCAAAAACATTCAGTACTTC
TRBJ1-2 | . | TRBV12-5 | TRBD1 | CASGLVRPGQGTVGYGYTF | TGTGCTAGTGGTTTGGTCCGACCGGGACAGGGCACGGTTGGCTATGGCTACACCTTC
TRBJ1-4 | few | TRBV7-9 | TRBD1 | CASSSSETGDEKLFF | TGTGCCAGCAGCTCATCCGAGACAGGGGATGAAAAACTGTTTTTT
TRBJ2-2 | . | TRBV27 | TRBD2 | CASSLASGGANTGELFF | TGTGCCAGCAGTTTAGCTAGCGGGGGGGCGAACACCGGGGAGCTGTTTTTT
TRBJ1-1 | few | TRBV11-1 | . | CASSTGQMNTEAFF | TGTGCCAGCAGCACCGGACAGATGAACACTGAAGCTTTCTTT
TRBJ1-1 | . | TRBV29-1 | . | CSVEGWQTEAFF | TGCAGCGTTGAAGGTTGGCAGACTGAAGCTTTCTTT
TRBJ1-5 | . | TRBV30 | . | CAWSAGVVQPQHF | TGTGCCTGGAGTGCGGGGGTGGTTCAGCCCCAGCATTTT
TRBJ2-2 | . | TRBV20-1 | . | CSAQNTGELFF | TGCAGTGCTCAAAACACCGGGGAGCTGTTTTTT
TRBJ1-2 | . | TRBV10-3 | . | CAIRTALNYGYTF | TGTGCCATCAGAACAGCGCTCAACTATGGCTACACCTTC
TRBJ2-3 | once | TRBV9 | . | CASSVVADTQYF | TGTGCCAGCAGCGTAGTCGCAGATACGCAGTATTTT
TRBJ1-2 | . | TRBV30 | . | CAWRIVGANYGYTF | TGTGCCTGGAGGATCGTGGGCGCGAACTATGGCTACACCTTC
TRBJ2-1 | once | TRBV30 | TRBD2 | CAWTIPGLGDGEQFF | TGTGCCTGGACGATCCCGGGACTAGGAGATGGTGAGCAGTTCTTC
TRBJ2-3 | . | TRBV29-1 | . | CSHISDTQYF | TGCAGCCACATTTCAGATACGCAGTATTTT
TRBJ2-1 | few | TRBV10-3 | . | CATGPASSYNEQFF | TGTGCCACGGGACCGGCAAGCTCCTACAATGAGCAGTTCTTC
TRBJ2-7 | . | TRBV10-3 | . | CAIKGTAAYEQYF | TGTGCCATCAAAGGAACAGCGGCGTACGAGCAGTACTTC
TRBJ1-4 | . | TRBV12-5 | . | CASGLVLGPTNEKLFF | TGTGCTAGTGGTTTGGTACTTGGGCCAACTAATGAAAAACTGTTTTTT
TRBJ1-1 | . | TRBV29-1 | . | CSVHPRGTEAFF | TGCAGCGTTCACCCCAGGGGCACTGAAGCTTTCTTT
TRBJ2-7 | . | TRBV27 | . | CASARRGDYEQYF | TGTGCCAGCGCTAGGAGGGGCGACTACGAGCAGTACTTC
TRBJ2-5 | . | TRBV30 | . | CAWKLGAGETQYF | TGTGCCTGGAAACTGGGGGCTGGGGAGACCCAGTACTTC